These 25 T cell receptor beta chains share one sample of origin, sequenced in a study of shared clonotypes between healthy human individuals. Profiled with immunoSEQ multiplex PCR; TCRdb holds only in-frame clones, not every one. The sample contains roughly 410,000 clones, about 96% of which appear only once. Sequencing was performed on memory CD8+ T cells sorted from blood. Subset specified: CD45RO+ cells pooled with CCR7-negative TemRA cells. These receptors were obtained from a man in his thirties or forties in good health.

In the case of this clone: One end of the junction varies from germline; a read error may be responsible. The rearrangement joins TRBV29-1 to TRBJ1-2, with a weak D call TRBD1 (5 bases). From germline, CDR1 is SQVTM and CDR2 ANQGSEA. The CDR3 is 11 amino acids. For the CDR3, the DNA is TGCAGCGTCGAAGGGGACTATGGCTACACCTTC. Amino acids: CSVEGDYGYTF.

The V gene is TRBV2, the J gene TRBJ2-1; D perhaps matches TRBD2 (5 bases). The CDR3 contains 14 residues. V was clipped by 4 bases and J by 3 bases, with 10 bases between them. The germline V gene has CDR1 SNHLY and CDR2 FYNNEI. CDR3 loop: CASSVSRGYNEQFF. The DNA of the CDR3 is TGTGCCAGCAGTGTTTCCCGGGGCTACAATGAGCAGTTCTTC.

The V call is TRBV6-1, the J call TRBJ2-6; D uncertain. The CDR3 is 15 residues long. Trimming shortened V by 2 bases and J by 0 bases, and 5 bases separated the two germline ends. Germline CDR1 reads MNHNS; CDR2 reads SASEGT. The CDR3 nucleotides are TGTGCCAGCAGTGAATGGGGCTCTGGGGCCAACGTCCTGACTTTC. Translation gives CASSEWGSGANVLTF.

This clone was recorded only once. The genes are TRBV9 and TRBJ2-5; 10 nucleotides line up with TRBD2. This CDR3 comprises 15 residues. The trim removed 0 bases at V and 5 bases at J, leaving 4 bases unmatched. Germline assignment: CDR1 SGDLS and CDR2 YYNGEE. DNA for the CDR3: TGTGCCAGCAGCGTAGCGAGCGGGAGGGGTGAGACCCAGTACTTC. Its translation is CASSVASGRGETQYF.

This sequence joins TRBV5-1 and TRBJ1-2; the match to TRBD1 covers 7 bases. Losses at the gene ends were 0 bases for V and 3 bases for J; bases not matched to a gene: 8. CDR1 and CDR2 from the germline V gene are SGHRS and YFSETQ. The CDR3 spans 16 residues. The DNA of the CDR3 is TGCGCCAGCAGCTTGGGGGGACAGCAGGGCGACTATGGCTACACCTTC. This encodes CASSLGGQQGDYGYTF.

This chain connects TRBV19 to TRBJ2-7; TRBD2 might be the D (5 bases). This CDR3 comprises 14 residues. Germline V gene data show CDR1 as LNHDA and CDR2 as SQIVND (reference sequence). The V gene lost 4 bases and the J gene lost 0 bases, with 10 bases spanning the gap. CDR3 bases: TGTGCCAGTAGTACGAGGGCTAGCTCCTACGAGCAGTACTTC. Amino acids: CASSTRASSYEQYF. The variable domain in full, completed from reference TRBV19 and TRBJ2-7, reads DGGITQSPKYLFRKEGQNVTLSCEQNLNHDAMYWYRQDPGQGLRLIYYSQIVNDFQKGDIAEGYSVSREKKESFPLTVTSAQKNPTAFYLCASSTRASSYEQYFGPGTRLTVT.

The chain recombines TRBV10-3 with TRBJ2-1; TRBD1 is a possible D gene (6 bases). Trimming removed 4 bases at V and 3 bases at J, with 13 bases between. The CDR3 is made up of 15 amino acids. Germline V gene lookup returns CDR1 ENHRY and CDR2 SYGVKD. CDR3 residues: CAISGRDNFYNEQFF. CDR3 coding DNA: TGTGCCATCAGTGGCCGGGACAACTTCTACAATGAGCAGTTCTTC.

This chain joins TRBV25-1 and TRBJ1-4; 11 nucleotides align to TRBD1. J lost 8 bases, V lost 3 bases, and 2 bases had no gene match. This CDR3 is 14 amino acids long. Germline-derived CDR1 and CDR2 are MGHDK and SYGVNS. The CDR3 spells CASSEDRGREKLFF. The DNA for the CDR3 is TGTGCCAGCAGTGAGGACAGGGGGCGGGAAAAACTGTTTTTT.

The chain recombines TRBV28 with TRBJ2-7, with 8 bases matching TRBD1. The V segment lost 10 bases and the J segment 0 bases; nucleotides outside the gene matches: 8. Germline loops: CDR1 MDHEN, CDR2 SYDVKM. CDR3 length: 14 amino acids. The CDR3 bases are TGTGCCACAGCCCGGACAGGGAGCTCCTACGAGCAGTACTTC. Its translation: CATARTGSSYEQYF. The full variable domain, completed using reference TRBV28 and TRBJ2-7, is DVKVTQSSRYLVKRTGEKVFLECVQDMDHENMFWYRQDPGLGLRLIYFSYDVKMKEKGDIPEGYSVSREKKERFSLILESASTNQTSMYLCATARTGSSYEQYFGPGTRLTVT.

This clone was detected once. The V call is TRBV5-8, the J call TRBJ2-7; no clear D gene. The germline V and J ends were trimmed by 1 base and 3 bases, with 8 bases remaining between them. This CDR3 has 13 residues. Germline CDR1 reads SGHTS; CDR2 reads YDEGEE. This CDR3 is CASSLNPGYEQYF. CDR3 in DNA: TGTGCCAGCAGCTTGAACCCGGGCTACGAGCAGTACTTC. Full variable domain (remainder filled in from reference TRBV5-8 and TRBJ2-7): EAGVTQSPTHLIKTRGQQATLRCSPISGHTSVYWYQQALGLGLQFLLWYDEGEERNRGNFPPRFSGRQFPNYSSELNVNALELEDSALYLCASSLNPGYEQYFGPGTRLTVT.

The CDR3 sequence is CASSGGLAQYF. For the CDR3, the DNA is TGCGCCAGCAGTGGTGGACTAGCGCAGTATTTT. The V call is TRBV10-1, the J call TRBJ2-3; 7 nucleotides agree with TRBD2. The germline gives CDR1 WNHNN, CDR2 SYGVQD (reference sequence). The CDR3 has 11 amino acids. After removal of 4 bases from V and 10 bases from J, the junction contained 2 bases not matched to a gene.

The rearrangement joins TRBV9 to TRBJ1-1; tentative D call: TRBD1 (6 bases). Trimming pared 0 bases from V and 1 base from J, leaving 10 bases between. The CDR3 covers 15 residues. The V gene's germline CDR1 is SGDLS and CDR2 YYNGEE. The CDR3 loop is CASSVGQDRNTEAFF. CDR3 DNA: TGTGCCAGCAGCGTAGGTCAGGACAGGAACACTGAAGCTTTCTTT.

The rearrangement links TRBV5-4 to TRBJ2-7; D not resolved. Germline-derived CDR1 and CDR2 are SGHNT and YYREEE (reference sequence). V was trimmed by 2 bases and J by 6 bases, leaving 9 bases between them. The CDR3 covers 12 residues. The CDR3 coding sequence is TGTGCCAGCAGCTTAATAGCTAGCGAGCAGTACTTC. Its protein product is CASSLIASEQYF.

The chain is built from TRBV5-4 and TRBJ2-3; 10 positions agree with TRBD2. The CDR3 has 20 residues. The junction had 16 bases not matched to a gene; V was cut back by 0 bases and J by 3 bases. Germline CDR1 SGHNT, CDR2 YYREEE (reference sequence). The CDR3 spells CASSLGQPFVRAGGTDTQYF. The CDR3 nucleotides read TGTGCCAGCAGCTTGGGCCAACCTTTCGTTCGAGCGGGAGGGACAGATACGCAGTATTTT. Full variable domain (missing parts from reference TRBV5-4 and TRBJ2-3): ETGVTQSPTHLIKTRGQQVTLRCSSQSGHNTVSWYQQALGQGPQFIFQYYREEENGRGNFPPRFSGLQFPNYSSELNVNALELDDSALYLCASSLGQPFVRAGGTDTQYFGPGTRLTVL.

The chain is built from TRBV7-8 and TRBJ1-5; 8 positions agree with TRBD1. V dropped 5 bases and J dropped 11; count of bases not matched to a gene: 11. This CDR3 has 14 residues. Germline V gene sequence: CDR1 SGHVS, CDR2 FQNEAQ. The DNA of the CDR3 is TGTGCCAGCAGCGCCCGACAGGGGATGATTTCCCAGCATTTT. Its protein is CASSARQGMISQHF.

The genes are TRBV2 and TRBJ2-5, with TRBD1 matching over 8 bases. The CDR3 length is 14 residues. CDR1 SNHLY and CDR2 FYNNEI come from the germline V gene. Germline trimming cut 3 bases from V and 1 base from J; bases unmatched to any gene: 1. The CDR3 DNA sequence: TGTGCCAGCAGTGAGGACAGGGCCCAAGAGACCCAGTACTTC. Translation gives CASSEDRAQETQYF.

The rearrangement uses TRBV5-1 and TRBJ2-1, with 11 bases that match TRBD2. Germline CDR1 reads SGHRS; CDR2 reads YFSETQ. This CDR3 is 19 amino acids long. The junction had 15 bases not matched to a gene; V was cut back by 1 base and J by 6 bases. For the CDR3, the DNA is TGCGCCAGCAGCTTGTTGGTGGGACAGGGTCTAGCGGGAGGCAATGAGCAGTTCTTC. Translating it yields CASSLLVGQGLAGGNEQFF.

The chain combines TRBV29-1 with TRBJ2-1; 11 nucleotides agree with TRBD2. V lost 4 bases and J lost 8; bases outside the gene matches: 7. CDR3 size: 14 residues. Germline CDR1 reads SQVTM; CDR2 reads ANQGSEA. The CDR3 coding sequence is TGCAGCGTTGTCCCTAGCGGGAGGATGGATGAGCAGTTCTTC. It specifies CSVVPSGRMDEQFF.

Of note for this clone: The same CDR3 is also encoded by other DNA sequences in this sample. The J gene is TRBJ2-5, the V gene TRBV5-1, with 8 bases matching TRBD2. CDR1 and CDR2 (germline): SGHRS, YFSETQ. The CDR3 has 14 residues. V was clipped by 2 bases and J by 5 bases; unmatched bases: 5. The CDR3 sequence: CASSFSREGETQYF. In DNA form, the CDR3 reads TGCGCCAGCAGCTTTAGTCGGGAGGGGGAGACCCAGTACTTC.

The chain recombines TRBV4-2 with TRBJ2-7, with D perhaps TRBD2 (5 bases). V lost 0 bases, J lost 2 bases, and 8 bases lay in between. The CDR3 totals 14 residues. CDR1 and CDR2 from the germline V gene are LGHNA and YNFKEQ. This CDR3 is CASSQDRGTYEQYF. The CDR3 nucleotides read TGTGCCAGCAGCCAAGATCGAGGGACCTACGAGCAGTACTTC.

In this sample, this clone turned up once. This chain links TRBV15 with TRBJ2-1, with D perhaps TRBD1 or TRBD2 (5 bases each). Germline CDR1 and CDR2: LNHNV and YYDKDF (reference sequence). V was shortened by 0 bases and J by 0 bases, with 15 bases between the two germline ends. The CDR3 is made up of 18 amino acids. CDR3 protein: CATSRETGTGSSYNEQFF. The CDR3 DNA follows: TGTGCCACCAGCAGAGAGACCGGGACGGGAAGCTCCTACAATGAGCAGTTCTTC.

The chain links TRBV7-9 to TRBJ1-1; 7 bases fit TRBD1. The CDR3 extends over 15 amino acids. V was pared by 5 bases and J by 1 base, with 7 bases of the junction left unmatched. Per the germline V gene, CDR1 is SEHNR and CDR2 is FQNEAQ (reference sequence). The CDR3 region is CASSGPGTANTEAFF. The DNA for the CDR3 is TGTGCCAGCAGCGGACCCGGGACAGCGAACACTGAAGCTTTCTTT.

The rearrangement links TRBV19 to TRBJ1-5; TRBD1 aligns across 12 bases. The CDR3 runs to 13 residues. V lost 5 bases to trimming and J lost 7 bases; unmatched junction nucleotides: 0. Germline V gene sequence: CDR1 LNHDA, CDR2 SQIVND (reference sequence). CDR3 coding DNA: TGTGCCAGTAGTGGGACAGGGGGCCAGCCCCAGCATTTT. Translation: CASSGTGGQPQHF.

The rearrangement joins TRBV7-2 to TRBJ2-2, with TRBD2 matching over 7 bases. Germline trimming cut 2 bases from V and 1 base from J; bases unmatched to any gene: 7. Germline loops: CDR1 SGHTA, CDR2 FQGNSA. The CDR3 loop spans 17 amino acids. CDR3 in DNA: TGTGCCAGCAGCTTATTATTCGGGAGGCTGAACACCGGGGAGCTGTTTTTT. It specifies CASSLLFGRLNTGELFF.

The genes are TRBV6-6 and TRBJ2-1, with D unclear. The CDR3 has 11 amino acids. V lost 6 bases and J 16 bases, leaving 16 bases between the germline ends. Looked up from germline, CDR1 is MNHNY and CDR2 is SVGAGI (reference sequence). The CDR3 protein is CASSVREVSFF. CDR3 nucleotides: TGTGCCAGCAGCGTTAGAGAGGTATCCTTCTTC.